One and the same sample provided the 29 T cell receptor beta chains below, sequenced in a study of shared clonotypes between healthy human individuals. The data were produced by immunoSEQ multiplex PCR, yet TCRdb's version contains in-frame clones alone and is incomplete. The table includes millions of clones, 90% to 95% detected once. The sequenced material came from naive CD4+ T cells sorted from blood. Noted subset: CD45RA+ positively selected. The receptors come from a man aged 18-30 years in good health.

This chain connects TRBV11-2 to TRBJ2-7; 11 bases align to TRBD2. The CDR3 extends over 14 amino acids. From germline, CDR1 is SGHAT and CDR2 FQNNGV. Trimming took 0 bases from V and 9 from J; bases not matched to a gene: 4. In DNA form, the CDR3 reads TGTGCCAGCAGCTTAGATCTCCTAGCGGGAGGGCAGTACTTC. It encodes CASSLDLLAGGQYF.

The V gene is TRBV7-9, the J gene TRBJ1-1; tentative D call: TRBD1 (5 bases). Germline lookup yields CDR1 SEHNR and CDR2 FQNEAQ (reference sequence). The CDR3 consists of 12 residues. Trimming left V 7 bases short and J 3 bases short, with 9 bases between. The CDR3 region has the DNA TGTGCCAGCATCCAGGGTGACACTGAAGCTTTCTTT. As protein: CASIQGDTEAFF.

The genes are TRBV18 and TRBJ2-7; a possible D gene is TRBD2 (7 bases). The CDR3 sequence is 13 residues long. The V gene lost 4 bases and the J gene lost 5 bases, with 12 bases spanning the gap. Germline loops: CDR1 KGHSH, CDR2 LQKENI. CDR3 sequence reads: CASSREGGDEQYF. The CDR3 DNA reads TGTGCCAGCTCACGAGAAGGGGGGGACGAGCAGTACTTC.

This chain uses TRBV5-1 with TRBJ1-3, with 10 bases identical to TRBD1. Germline V lookup: CDR1 SGHRS, CDR2 YFSETQ. The CDR3 is 15 amino acids. After removal of 3 bases from V and 3 bases from J, the junction contained 3 bases not matched to a gene. The CDR3, as DNA: TGCGCCAGCAGCTCGACAGGGGGCGGTGGAAACACCATATATTTT. Amino acids: CASSSTGGGGNTIYF.

V and J are TRBV13 and TRBJ2-3, with unresolved D. V lost 3 bases, J lost 2 bases, and 12 bases lay in between. CDR3 length equals 15 residues. The germline CDR1 and CDR2 sequences are PRHDT and FYEKMQ (reference sequence). DNA for the CDR3: TGTGCCAGCAGCTTGACCACCCTATACACAGATACGCAGTATTTT. As protein: CASSLTTLYTDTQYF.

This chain joins TRBV28 and TRBJ2-3; perhaps TRBD1 as D (5 bases). Trimming pared 3 bases from V and 2 bases from J, leaving 12 bases between. The CDR3 runs 15 residues. In germline, CDR1 is MDHEN, CDR2 SYDVKM. The CDR3 bases are TGTGCCAGCAGTTTCCAACAGGCAACCACAGATACGCAGTATTTT. This translates into CASSFQQATTDTQYF.

As to this clone: The same CDR3 is also encoded by other DNA sequences in this sample. The CDR3 reads CASSRLETQYF. For the CDR3, the DNA is TGTGCCAGCAGTCGCTTAGAGACCCAGTACTTC. The rearrangement links TRBV6-6 to TRBJ2-5, with D uncertain. The CDR3 is made up of 11 amino acids. CDR1 and CDR2 (germline): MNHNY, SVGAGI (reference sequence). Trimming left V 5 bases short and J 4 bases short, with 5 bases between.

This clone was counted a single time. This sequence joins TRBV5-6 and TRBJ1-2; D might be TRBD1 (5 bases). Germline CDR1 is SGHDT and CDR2 is YYEEEE. The CDR3 runs 14 residues. The V gene lost 4 bases and the J gene lost 2 bases, with 12 bases spanning the gap. CDR3 protein: CASSGARANYGYTF. The CDR3 DNA reads as TGTGCCAGCAGCGGGGCCAGGGCGAACTATGGCTACACCTTC.

The V and J genes are TRBV4-1 and TRBJ2-7; no clear D. In germline, CDR1 is MGHRA, CDR2 YSYEKL. V was pared by 8 bases and J by 3 bases, with 26 bases between. CDR3 size: 17 residues. The chain's CDR3 is CASRLLLYGREDYEQYF. The CDR3, as DNA: TGCGCCAGCCGATTGTTGTTGTATGGCAGAGAAGACTACGAGCAGTACTTC.

The sample holds one count of this clone. The chain is built from TRBV28 and TRBJ1-2; D is uncertain. The CDR3 is made up of 12 amino acids. V gave up 5 bases and J gave up 5 bases, with 9 bases separating them. The V gene's germline CDR1 is MDHEN and CDR2 SYDVKM. The CDR3 DNA is TGTGCCAGCAGTAATGGTCGGTATGGCTACACCTTC. Translated: CASSNGRYGYTF.

On this clone itself: This specimen includes other DNA sequences encoding the same CDR3. The chain couples TRBV28 to TRBJ2-7, with D possibly being TRBD2 (5 bases). Germline V gene sequence: CDR1 MDHEN, CDR2 SYDVKM. V lost 6 bases, J lost 0 bases, and 12 bases lay in between. There are 14 residues in the CDR3. The CDR3 is CASRTTGSSYEQYF. In nucleotides, the CDR3 is TGTGCCAGCAGAACGACTGGGAGCTCCTACGAGCAGTACTTC.

The rearrangement links TRBV6-1 to TRBJ2-1; tentatively, D is TRBD2 (5 bases). The CDR3 is 18 amino acids. Trimming pared 0 bases from V and 0 bases from J, leaving 15 bases between. The germline gives CDR1 MNHNS, CDR2 SASEGT. CDR3 bases: TGTGCCAGCAGTGAAGCGTTTCCTAGCAGGAGCTCCTACAATGAGCAGTTCTTC. Amino acid sequence: CASSEAFPSRSSYNEQFF.

V and J are TRBV11-2 and TRBJ2-4; 8 bases fit TRBD2. Trimming at V came to 8 bases and at J to 6 bases, leaving 12 bases not matched to a gene. This CDR3 has 15 residues. Per the germline V gene, CDR1 is SGHAT and CDR2 is FQNNGV. CDR3 loop: CASRRGAGGLNIQYF. CDR3 bases: TGTGCCAGCCGGCGAGGTGCGGGAGGACTAAACATTCAGTACTTC.

The chain is built from TRBV19 and TRBJ2-1; a weak D match, TRBD1 (5 bases). Germline CDR1 LNHDA, CDR2 SQIVND (reference sequence). CDR3 length: 15 residues. V was cut by 3 bases and J by 6 bases, with 15 bases left in between. This CDR3 is CASSMSGAIINEQFF. DNA of the CDR3: TGTGCCAGTAGTATGAGTGGGGCGATTATCAATGAGCAGTTCTTC.

The CDR3 sequence: CASSLGLGFMNTEAFF. The DNA for the CDR3 is TGTGCCAGCAGCTTAGGTTTAGGGTTTATGAACACTGAAGCTTTCTTT. V gene TRBV7-9 combines with J gene TRBJ1-1, with D hard to call. V gave up 1 base and J gave up 0 bases, with 12 bases separating them. The CDR3 covers 16 residues. Germline V CDR1 and CDR2: SEHNR, FQNEAQ (reference sequence).

This chain links TRBV5-3 with TRBJ2-1; 10 bases agree with TRBD2. TRBV5-3 has ORF status, its function being uncertain. The CDR3 spans 15 residues. Unmatched junction bases numbered 4, after V lost 2 bases and J lost 5 bases. The CDR3 DNA is TGTGCCAGAAGCTTTGGACTAGCGGTTAACAATGAGCAGTTCTTC. Its translation: CARSFGLAVNNEQFF.

V and J are TRBV19 and TRBJ2-7; TRBD2 matches 12 bases. V trimming: 7 bases; J trimming: 5 bases; junction bases outside the gene matches: 9. CDR1 is LNHDA and CDR2 is SQIVND in the germline V gene (reference sequence). This CDR3 spans 15 amino acids. The CDR3 loop reads CASTTSGGLTHEQYF. The CDR3 DNA is TGTGCCAGTACTACTAGCGGGGGGTTAACCCACGAGCAGTACTTC.

This chain links TRBV18 with TRBJ2-7; TRBD2 agrees at 7 bases. J was trimmed by 7 bases and V by 6 bases; bases with no gene match: 15. The length of the CDR3 is 15 residues. Looked up from germline, CDR1 is KGHSH and CDR2 is LQKENI. The CDR3 coding sequence is TGTGCCAGCTCCCCGGAGGCGGGACTAAAATTAGAGCAGTACTTC. Its protein product is CASSPEAGLKLEQYF.

This clone was seen a single time. V and J are TRBV6-5 and TRBJ2-7; 7 nucleotides match TRBD2. CDR1 and CDR2 from the germline V gene are MNHEY and SVGAGI. The length of the CDR3 is 13 residues. The V gene end was trimmed by 5 bases and the J gene end by 0 bases; junction bases not matched to a gene: 1. The CDR3 region has the DNA TGTGCCAGCAGTAGCGGGAACTCCTACGAGCAGTACTTC. Residues: CASSSGNSYEQYF.

The CDR3 protein is CASSLPSGRTNEQFF. CDR3 nucleotides: TGTGCCAGCAGTCTCCCCAGCGGGAGAACTAATGAGCAGTTCTTC. This chain uses TRBV7-9 with TRBJ2-1; the match to TRBD2 covers 8 bases. In germline, CDR1 is SEHNR, CDR2 FQNEAQ (reference sequence). This CDR3 has 15 residues. V was clipped by 6 bases and J by 7 bases; unmatched bases: 11.

This rearrangement joins TRBV5-1 to TRBJ2-6; no reliable D call. The V gene's germline CDR1 is SGHRS and CDR2 YFSETQ. The ends were cut back, 7 bases at V and 1 base at J, with 9 bases in the middle. There are 14 residues in the CDR3. The CDR3 DNA follows: TGCGCCAGCCGAACGGAGTCTGGGGCCAACGTCCTGACTTTC. Protein: CASRTESGANVLTF.

The rearrangement joins TRBV28 to TRBJ1-5; a possible D gene is TRBD1 (5 bases). Germline V CDR1 and CDR2: MDHEN, SYDVKM. The germline V and J ends were trimmed by 5 bases and 1 base, with 12 bases remaining between them. The length of the CDR3 is 15 residues. In DNA form, the CDR3 reads TGTGCCAGCAGTCCAACGACAGTAAGCAATCAGCCCCAGCATTTT. This sequence encodes CASSPTTVSNQPQHF.

V and J are TRBV5-1 and TRBJ2-5; 7 positions agree with TRBD1. Looked up from germline, CDR1 is SGHRS and CDR2 is YFSETQ. CDR3 length: 16 amino acids. Trimming at V came to 2 bases and at J to 1 base, leaving 8 bases not matched to a gene. CDR3 amino acids: CASSLETGSGQETQYF. In DNA form, the CDR3 reads TGCGCCAGCAGCTTAGAGACAGGGTCGGGCCAAGAGACCCAGTACTTC. The variable domain in full, completed from reference TRBV5-1 and TRBJ2-5, reads KAGVTQTPRYLIKTRGQQVTLSCSPISGHRSVSWYQQTPGQGLQFLFEYFSETQRNKGNFPGRFSGRQFSNSRSEMNVSTLELGDSALYLCASSLETGSGQETQYFGPGTRLLVL.

The chain links TRBV29-1 to TRBJ1-1; D is perhaps TRBD1 (6 bases). With 7 bases removed from V and 6 bases from J, the gap between germline ends came to 21 bases. The V gene's germline CDR1 is SQVTM and CDR2 ANQGSEA. CDR3 length: 14 residues. The CDR3: CSADLGSRGAEAFF. The CDR3 DNA reads as TGCAGCGCTGACCTGGGATCCAGGGGCGCTGAAGCTTTCTTT.

The V call is TRBV4-1, the J call TRBJ1-1, with D possibly TRBD1 on 6 matching bases. Germline V lookup: CDR1 MGHRA, CDR2 YSYEKL. V was cut by 2 bases and J by 0 bases, with 19 bases left in between. The CDR3 length is 18 residues. CDR3: CASSQFPGGPYMNTEAFF. The CDR3 nucleotides read TGCGCCAGCAGCCAATTTCCGGGGGGCCCGTATATGAACACTGAAGCTTTCTTT.

Of note for this clone: Other DNA variants within this sample encode the same CDR3. The V call is TRBV18, the J call TRBJ1-5; maybe TRBD1 (5 bases). The CDR3 length is 15 residues. Germline V gives CDR1 KGHSH, CDR2 LQKENI. Trimming removed 3 bases at V and 6 bases at J, with 15 bases between. CDR3 coding DNA: TGTGCCAGCTCACCTCTGGGAGGGGCGGGTCAGCCCCAGCATTTT. As protein: CASSPLGGAGQPQHF. The whole variable domain, filled in from reference TRBV18 and TRBJ1-5, reads NAGVMQNPRHLVRRRGQEARLRCSPMKGHSHVYWYRQLPEEGLKFMVYLQKENIIDESGMPKERFSAEFPKEGPSILRIQQVVRGDSAAYFCASSPLGGAGQPQHFGDGTRLSIL.

The chain links TRBV2 to TRBJ2-5; D possibly corresponds to TRBD1 (5 bases). The CDR3 sequence is 14 residues long. The V end was cut by 5 bases, the J end by 5 bases, with 15 bases between. CDR1 and CDR2 from the germline V gene are SNHLY and FYNNEI. The CDR3 DNA sequence: TGTGCCAGCAGTTTAAAGGGGAACACGGAGACCCAGTACTTC. Amino acid sequence: CASSLKGNTETQYF. Full variable domain (outside the CDR3, taken from reference TRBV2 and TRBJ2-5): EPEVTQTPSHQVTQMGQEVILRCVPISNHLYFYWYRQILGQKVEFLVSFYNNEISEKSEIFDDQFSVERPDGSNFTLKIRSTKLEDSAMYFCASSLKGNTETQYFGPGTRLLVL.

The V and J genes are TRBV2 and TRBJ2-2, with 8 bases identical to TRBD1. Losses at the gene ends were 8 bases for V and 2 bases for J; bases not matched to a gene: 4. Germline assignment: CDR1 SNHLY and CDR2 FYNNEI. The CDR3 loop spans 14 amino acids. The CDR3 nucleotides read TGTGCCAGCTATGACAGGGGTAACACCGGGGAGCTGTTTTTT. This translates into CASYDRGNTGELFF.

The sample holds one count of this clone. The gene calls are TRBV10-3 and TRBJ2-3, with 10 bases aligning to TRBD2. The CDR3 has 17 amino acids. Trimming removed 0 bases from V and 5 bases from J; junction bases left unmatched: 8. Germline V CDR1 and CDR2: ENHRY, SYGVKD. The chain's CDR3 is CAISESAGGRILDTQYF. In DNA form, the CDR3 reads TGTGCCATCAGTGAGTCAGCGGGAGGGCGGATCCTAGATACGCAGTATTTT.